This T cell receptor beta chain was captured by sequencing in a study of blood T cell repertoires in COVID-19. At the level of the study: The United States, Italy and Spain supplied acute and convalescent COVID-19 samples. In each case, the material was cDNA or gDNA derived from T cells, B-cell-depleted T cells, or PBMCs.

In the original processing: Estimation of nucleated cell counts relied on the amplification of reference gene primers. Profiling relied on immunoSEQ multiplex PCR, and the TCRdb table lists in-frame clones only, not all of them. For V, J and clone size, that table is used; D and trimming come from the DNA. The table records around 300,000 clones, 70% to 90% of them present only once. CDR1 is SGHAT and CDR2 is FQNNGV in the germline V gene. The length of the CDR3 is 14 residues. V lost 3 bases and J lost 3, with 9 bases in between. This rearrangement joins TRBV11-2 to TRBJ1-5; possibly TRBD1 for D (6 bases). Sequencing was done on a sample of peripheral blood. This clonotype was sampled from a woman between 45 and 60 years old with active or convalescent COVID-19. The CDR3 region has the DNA TGTGCCAGCAGCTTCGGACAGCTCAATCAGCCCCAGCATTTT. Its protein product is CASSFGQLNQPQHF.